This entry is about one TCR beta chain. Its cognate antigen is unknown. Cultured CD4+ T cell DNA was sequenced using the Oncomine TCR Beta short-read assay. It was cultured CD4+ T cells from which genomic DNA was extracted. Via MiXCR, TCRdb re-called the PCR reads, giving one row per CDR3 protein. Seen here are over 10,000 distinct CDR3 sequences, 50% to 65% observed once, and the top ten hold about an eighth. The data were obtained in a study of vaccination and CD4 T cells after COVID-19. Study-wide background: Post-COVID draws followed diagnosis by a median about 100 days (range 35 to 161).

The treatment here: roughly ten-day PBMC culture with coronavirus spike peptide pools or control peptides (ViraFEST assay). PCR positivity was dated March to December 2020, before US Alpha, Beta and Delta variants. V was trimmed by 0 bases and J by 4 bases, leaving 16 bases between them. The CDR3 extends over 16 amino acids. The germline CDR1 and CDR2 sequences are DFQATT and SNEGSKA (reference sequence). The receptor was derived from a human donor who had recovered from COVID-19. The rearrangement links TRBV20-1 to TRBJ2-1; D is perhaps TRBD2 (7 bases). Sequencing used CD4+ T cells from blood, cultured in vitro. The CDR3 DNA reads TGCAGTGCTAGAGACTGGGGGCGGGAGAAGTACAATGAGCAGTTCTTC. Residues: CSARDWGREKYNEQFF.